This T cell receptor (beta chain) was captured by sequencing in a study of vaccination and CD4 T cells after COVID-19. Whole-study context: Cellular stimulation was performed using overlapping spike peptides derived from SARS-CoV-2, HCoV-NL63, HCoV-OC43 and HCoV-229E.

Germline V lookup: CDR1 LNHNV, CDR2 YYDKDF (reference sequence). The CDR3 extends over 15 amino acids. Trimming removed 2 bases at V and 4 bases at J, with 13 bases between. The treatment: roughly ten-day PBMC culture with coronavirus spike peptide pools or control peptides (ViraFEST assay). The unexposed donor's CD4+ T cells were collected before the COVID-19 pandemic (2011-2018). Fresh replacement IL-2 medium substituted for half the medium on days 3 and 7. As to this clonotype: Its cognate antigen is unknown.

The Oncomine TCR Beta short-read assay was applied to DNA of cultured CD4+ T cells. From CD4+ T cells that had been cultured, genomic DNA was extracted. Via MiXCR, TCRdb re-called the PCR reads, giving one row per CDR3 protein. This table has 11,000 or so distinct CDR3 sequences, 35% to 40% appearing once. This clonotype was obtained from a human donor in good health. Sample: CD4+ T cells from blood, cultured in vitro. V gene TRBV15 combines with J gene TRBJ2-3; maybe TRBD1 (7 bases). In DNA, the CDR3 is TGTGCCACCAGCAGATCAGGGGGGAGCCCAGATACGCAGTATTTT. Translation gives CATSRSGGSPDTQYF.